One sample yielded the 21 T cell receptor beta chains listed below, sequenced in a study of identical twins. From the 5' RACE reads, TCRdb called clonotypes with MiXCR, one entry per CDR3 protein. The table records 200,000 to 250,000 distinct CDR3 sequences, approximately 7% of them present only once. The sample also formed part of further work on yellow fever vaccine responses in identical twins.

The material sequenced was memory (CD45RO+) T cells sorted from blood. These receptors were obtained from a woman aged 18-30 years in good health.

This clonotype was seen only a few times. V is TRBV5-1 and J is TRBJ2-3; maybe TRBD1 (5 bases). The V end was cut by 3 bases, the J end by 0 bases, with 17 bases between. Per germline, CDR1 SGHRS and CDR2 YFSETQ. This CDR3 has 17 amino acids. CDR3 DNA sequence: TGCGCCAGCAGCTCGCAGGTCAAGTGGGGCAGCACAGATACGCAGTATTTT. This gives the protein CASSSQVKWGSTDTQYF.

V gene TRBV19 combines with J gene TRBJ1-2, with 7 nucleotides matching TRBD1. The junction had 9 bases not matched to a gene; V was cut back by 7 bases and J by 1 base. The CDR3 runs to 15 residues. Germline CDR1 reads LNHDA; CDR2 reads SQIVND (reference sequence). The CDR3 loop is CASKTGQIVNYGYTF. The CDR3, as DNA: TGTGCCAGTAAAACGGGACAGATCGTTAACTATGGCTACACCTTC.

This clonotype was seen at least ten times. The V call is TRBV20-1, the J call TRBJ2-2, with 11 bases matching TRBD1. V lost 6 bases, J lost 7 bases, and 10 bases stayed unmatched. The CDR3 spans 15 residues. From germline, CDR1 is DFQATT and CDR2 SNEGSKA (reference sequence). CDR3 loop: CSAKDRGRGNGELFF. The DNA for the CDR3 is TGCAGTGCAAAGGACAGGGGGCGCGGGAACGGGGAGCTGTTTTTT.

In its sample, this clonotype was seen many times. The chain links TRBV12-3 or TRBV12-4 to TRBJ1-5; tentative D call: TRBD1 (5 bases). V was cut by 5 bases and J by 7 bases, with 18 bases left in between. CDR3 length: 15 amino acids. The CDR3 DNA follows: TGTGCCAGCAGTGCCGACGGGGGTGGGAACCAGCCCCAGCATTTT. This codes for CASSADGGGNQPQHF.

This clonotype appeared many times. The J gene is TRBJ1-6, the V gene TRBV10-3; D is perhaps TRBD1 (5 bases). Germline V gives CDR1 ENHRY, CDR2 SYGVKD. This CDR3 is 13 amino acids long. V lost 10 bases, J lost 7 bases, and 14 bases lay in between. CDR3 nucleotides: TGTGCCACCCTGGCAGGGCCGAATTCACCCCTCCACTTT. It encodes CATLAGPNSPLHF.

V and J are TRBV7-9 and TRBJ2-2, with 9 bases matching TRBD1. V lost 6 bases to trimming and J lost 7 bases; unmatched junction nucleotides: 9. Germline lookup yields CDR1 SEHNR and CDR2 FQNEAQ (reference sequence). This CDR3 has 15 residues. This chain's CDR3 is CASSPRTGELGELFF. For the CDR3, the DNA is TGTGCCAGCAGTCCTCGGACAGGGGAGCTCGGGGAGCTGTTTTTT.

There are a few counts of this clonotype. The chain uses TRBV11-3 and TRBJ2-2, with D hard to call. The V end was cut by 4 bases, the J end by 6 bases, with 12 bases between. CDR1 is SGHNT and CDR2 is YENEEA in the germline V gene. CDR3 length: 14 amino acids. The CDR3 loop reads CASSSQWGSGELFF. The CDR3 coding sequence is TGTGCCAGCAGCTCCCAATGGGGATCCGGGGAGCTGTTTTTT.

This clonotype appeared many times. The V call is TRBV2, the J call TRBJ1-2; D remains unclear. The CDR3 consists of 13 residues. Germline CDR1 SNHLY, CDR2 FYNNEI. V was clipped by 4 bases and J by 7 bases, with 13 bases between them. Here the CDR3 DNA reads TGTGCCAGCAGTGTCAAGGCCGGTTCTGGCTACACCTTC. Translation gives CASSVKAGSGYTF.

V and J are TRBV6-1 and TRBJ2-3; 7 bases match TRBD1. Germline V gene lookup returns CDR1 MNHNS and CDR2 SASEGT. The CDR3 has 18 amino acids. Trimming cost V 6 bases and J 0 bases; bases outside gene matches: 15. CDR3 sequence reads: CASSSGTASGFSTDTQYF. The DNA for the CDR3 is TGTGCCAGCAGCTCCGGGACAGCCTCCGGTTTTAGCACAGATACGCAGTATTTT.

The rearrangement joins TRBV24-1 to TRBJ2-3; D not certain. Trimming pared 1 base from V and 2 bases from J, leaving 15 bases between. There are 17 residues in the CDR3. Germline V CDR1 and CDR2: KGHDR, SFDVKD. Written as DNA, the CDR3 is TGTGCCACCAGTGATTTTAAAGGAAGGGCTACCACAGATACGCAGTATTTT. As protein: CATSDFKGRATTDTQYF.

The table lists this clonotype with many counts. The V call is TRBV12-3 or TRBV12-4, the J call TRBJ1-1; D might be TRBD1 (5 bases). Between the trimmed V and J ends, which lost 5 bases and 3 bases, there was a span of 22 bases. This CDR3 comprises 17 residues. The CDR3 sequence is CASSPWTLGVGDTEAFF. The CDR3 DNA follows: TGTGCCAGCAGTCCTTGGACTCTGGGGGTTGGGGACACTGAAGCTTTCTTT.

This chain joins TRBV2 and TRBJ2-7; D ambiguous. V shed 4 bases and J shed 0 bases, with 13 bases lying between them. The germline CDR1 and CDR2 sequences are SNHLY and FYNNEI. This CDR3 contains 15 residues. The CDR3 protein is CASSARAVRSYEQYF. CDR3 coding DNA: TGTGCCAGCAGTGCAAGGGCGGTCCGCTCCTACGAGCAGTACTTC.

The V and J genes are TRBV7-2 and TRBJ1-1; weak D call: TRBD1 (6 bases). The V gene's germline CDR1 is SGHTA and CDR2 FQGNSA. The CDR3 contains 14 residues. V lost 5 bases, J lost 1 base, and 11 bases lay in between. The CDR3: CASSPTGSNTEAFF. The CDR3, as DNA: TGTGCCAGCAGCCCCACAGGGTCGAACACTGAAGCTTTCTTT. Combining the CDR3 with reference TRBV7-2 and TRBJ1-1 gives the whole variable domain GAGVSQSPSNKVTEKGKDVELRCDPISGHTALYWYRQSLGQGLEFLIYFQGNSAPDKSGLPSDRFSAERTGGSVSTLTIQRTQQEDSAVYLCASSPTGSNTEAFFGQGTRLTVV.

The chain combines TRBV20-1 with TRBJ2-5; D is possibly TRBD1 or TRBD2 (6 bases each). The germline V gene encodes CDR1 DFQATT and CDR2 SNEGSKA (reference sequence). V was clipped by 5 bases and J by 4 bases, with 17 bases between them. This CDR3 has 14 residues. CDR3 DNA sequence: TGCAGTGCTCACCCGATGGGGGGCCGAGAGACCCAGTACTTC. This encodes CSAHPMGGRETQYF.

This clonotype has a count of ten or more. The chain uses TRBV10-3 and TRBJ2-1; TRBD2 matches 8 bases. The germline V gene has CDR1 ENHRY and CDR2 SYGVKD. The CDR3 totals 13 residues. Trimming at V came to 2 bases and at J to 8 bases, leaving 2 bases not matched to a gene. CDR3 in DNA: TGTGCCATCAGTGAGCGGGAGGGCCATGAGCAGTTCTTC. It is translated as CAISEREGHEQFF.

This clonotype has only a few counts. This chain links TRBV7-7 with TRBJ1-1; D not resolved. CDR1 is SSHAT, CDR2 FNYEAQ, per germline (reference sequence). V lost 5 bases and J lost 0, with 7 bases in between. This CDR3 comprises 13 residues. DNA of the CDR3: TGTGCCAGCAGCCGATGGGTGAACACTGAAGCTTTCTTT. Translating it yields CASSRWVNTEAFF.

This clonotype has a count of ten or more. This chain uses TRBV25-1 with TRBJ2-3; D gene uncertain. CDR1 and CDR2 from the germline V gene are MGHDK and SYGVNS. This CDR3 is 16 amino acids long. V was pared by 3 bases and J by 1 base, with 14 bases between. For the CDR3, the DNA is TGTGCCAGCAGTGATTTCAGCTTTGGTGGCACAGATACGCAGTATTTT. This codes for CASSDFSFGGTDTQYF.

This clonotype was observed many times. The V and J genes are TRBV25-1 and TRBJ2-5; D gene ambiguous. The V end was cut by 3 bases, the J end by 5 bases, with 13 bases between. The CDR3 loop spans 14 amino acids. Germline-derived CDR1 and CDR2 are MGHDK and SYGVNS. The CDR3 sequence is CASSDMMAGETQYF. The CDR3 DNA is TGTGCCAGCAGTGACATGATGGCAGGCGAGACCCAGTACTTC.

The rearrangement links TRBV11-2 to TRBJ2-7, with 13 bases aligning to TRBD2. The germline V gene encodes CDR1 SGHAT and CDR2 FQNNGV. The CDR3 sequence is 16 residues long. V lost 3 bases and J lost 2; bases outside the gene matches: 4. Here the CDR3 DNA reads TGTGCCAGCAGCTTGGCCACTAGCGGGAGGGCCTACGAGCAGTACTTC. Translating it yields CASSLATSGRAYEQYF.

This chain joins TRBV10-2 and TRBJ2-7; 12 bases align to TRBD2. V gave up 3 bases and J gave up 4 bases; unmatched junction bases: 7. Germline CDR1 and CDR2: WSHSY and SAAADI. The CDR3 is 16 residues long. DNA of the CDR3: TGCGCCAGCAGTGATCATAGGACTAGCGGGATTTACGAGCAGTACTTC. Its protein is CASSDHRTSGIYEQYF.

This clonotype was counted many times. The J gene is TRBJ2-1, the V gene TRBV12-3 or TRBV12-4; 12 positions match TRBD2. The CDR3 runs to 15 residues. The ends lost 10 bases at V and 9 bases at J; junction bases unmatched: 13. The CDR3 nucleotides read TGTGCCACCCAACCGCTAGCGGGAGGGCTTGGTGAGCAGTTCTTC. As protein: CATQPLAGGLGEQFF.